The 24 T cell receptor beta chains reported below all come from one sample, sequenced in a study of T cell repertoires in cytomegalovirus infection. TCRdb passed the reads through MiXCR, listing each CDR3 protein once. Found here are about 150,000 distinct CDR3 sequences, roughly a quarter of them singletons; the top ten hold 9.5% to 12%. Sequences were obtained from PBMCs. All receptors derive from a human donor in good health (CMV status not recorded). Some clones in this sample may be carry-over from other donors' samples.

The genes are TRBV7-6 and TRBJ2-5; TRBD2 matches 8 bases. CDR3 length equals 13 residues. The V and J ends lost 7 bases and 7 bases, in that order; junction bases with no gene match: 8. Germline loops: CDR1 SGHVS, CDR2 FNYEAQ. CDR3 in DNA: TGTGCCAGCACCGTCAGCGGGGGAGGGACCCAGTACTTC. It specifies CASTVSGGGTQYF.

This clonotype has more than one count but fewer than ten. The V call is TRBV7-2, the J call TRBJ1-1; D remains ambiguous. Germline CDR1 reads SGHTA; CDR2 reads FQGNSA. V lost 4 bases, J lost 0 bases, and 9 bases lay in between. The CDR3 is made up of 14 amino acids. The chain's CDR3 is CASSSTTVNTEAFF. The DNA for the CDR3 is TGTGCCAGCAGCTCCACTACAGTGAACACTGAAGCTTTCTTT. Combining the CDR3 with reference TRBV7-2 and TRBJ1-1 gives the whole variable domain GAGVSQSPSNKVTEKGKDVELRCDPISGHTALYWYRQSLGQGLEFLIYFQGNSAPDKSGLPSDRFSAERTGGSVSTLTIQRTQQEDSAVYLCASSSTTVNTEAFFGQGTRLTVV.

The chain recombines TRBV6-1 with TRBJ2-5, with a possible D match to TRBD1 (5 bases). V lost 4 bases and J 5 bases, leaving 23 bases between the germline ends. Germline V CDR1 and CDR2: MNHNS, SASEGT. The CDR3 covers 17 residues. CDR3 sequence (DNA): TGTGCCAGCAGTGGACCCCAGGGCGGTTTGAGGTTTGAGACCCAGTACTTC. This sequence encodes CASSGPQGGLRFETQYF.

This clonotype was counted only a few times. The J gene is TRBJ2-1, the V gene TRBV4-3; 8 nucleotides agree with TRBD2. CDR3 length equals 13 residues. Germline-derived CDR1 and CDR2 are LGHNA and YSLEER. The V and J ends lost 4 bases and 6 bases, in that order; junction bases with no gene match: 2. This CDR3 is CASSPGGFNEQFF. CDR3 coding DNA: TGCGCCAGCAGCCCGGGAGGGTTCAATGAGCAGTTCTTC.

This clonotype was picked up a small number of times. The V gene is TRBV28, the J gene TRBJ2-5; 9 bases are a match to TRBD1. The germline V gene has CDR1 MDHEN and CDR2 SYDVKM. The CDR3 is made up of 18 amino acids. Losses at the gene ends were 1 base for V and 5 bases for J; bases not matched to a gene: 14. The CDR3 DNA sequence: TGTGCCAGCAGTTTATCTCTCGTCGGGGACAGGGAATGGGAGACCCAGTACTTC. Amino acids: CASSLSLVGDREWETQYF.

At least ten counts were recorded for this clonotype. This chain connects TRBV7-3 to TRBJ2-1; 8 bases fit TRBD2. Unmatched junction bases numbered 10, after V lost 2 bases and J lost 7 bases. The germline CDR1 and CDR2 sequences are SGHTA and FQGTGA. This CDR3 is built from 16 residues. The CDR3 DNA follows: TGTGCCAGCAGCTTAGCTGGATCCGCTAGCGGGAATGAGCAGTTCTTC. The encoded protein is CASSLAGSASGNEQFF.

This clonotype came up many times. The chain combines TRBV7-2 with TRBJ2-1; D may be TRBD1 (8 bases). The CDR3 is 16 amino acids. The germline V and J ends were trimmed by 3 bases and 7 bases, with 19 bases remaining between them. Germline V gives CDR1 SGHTA, CDR2 FQGNSA. CDR3 region: CASSFQRIQGGNEQFF. In DNA form, the CDR3 reads TGTGCCAGCAGCTTTCAAAGAATACAGGGGGGGAATGAGCAGTTCTTC.

The table lists this clonotype with a few counts. The gene calls are TRBV6-2 or TRBV6-3 and TRBJ2-7; TRBD2 is a possible D gene (7 bases). CDR1 and CDR2 from the germline V gene are MNHEY and SVGEGT. The CDR3 loop spans 14 amino acids. The V end was cut by 7 bases, the J end by 3 bases, with 16 bases between. CDR3 sequence (DNA): TGTGCCAGCAACGGGGGGCAGGGCCGCTACGAGCAGTACTTC. This encodes CASNGGQGRYEQYF.

The chain has TRBV6-1 and TRBJ1-1; possible D gene TRBD1, 6 bases. The CDR3 sequence is 15 residues long. V was cut by 6 bases and J by 2 bases, with 16 bases left in between. Germline V gene sequence: CDR1 MNHNS, CDR2 SASEGT. As DNA, the CDR3 is TGTGCCAGCAGGGGGAAAGGGGGTTTCAACACTGAAGCTTTCTTT. This translates into CASRGKGGFNTEAFF.

The CDR3 DNA sequence: TGCAGTGCTAGAGATCCCCTAGCGGCTGAAAGCGAGCAGTACTTC. This codes for CSARDPLAAESEQYF. J is TRBJ2-7 and V is TRBV20-1, with 7 positions matching TRBD2. V gave up 0 bases and J gave up 6 bases; unmatched junction bases: 11. The germline gives CDR1 DFQATT, CDR2 SNEGSKA (reference sequence). This CDR3 contains 15 residues.

The chain joins TRBV6-1 to TRBJ2-1, with D hard to call. CDR1 is MNHNS and CDR2 is SASEGT in the germline V gene. Trimming took 2 bases from V and 2 from J, leaving 7 bases between them. This CDR3 is 14 amino acids long. The CDR3 DNA follows: TGTGCCAGCAGTGAATGGCTCCCCTACAATGAGCAGTTCTTC. Protein sequence: CASSEWLPYNEQFF.

This clonotype was seen only once. The chain links TRBV28 to TRBJ2-2; D perhaps matches TRBD1 (6 bases). CDR1 is MDHEN, CDR2 SYDVKM, per germline. The CDR3 has 15 residues. The germline V and J ends were trimmed by 5 bases and 6 bases, with 16 bases remaining between them. This CDR3 reads CASSVNREMAGELFF. Here the CDR3 DNA reads TGTGCCAGCAGTGTAAACAGGGAGATGGCCGGGGAGCTGTTTTTT.

This clonotype showed up just a few times. CDR3 protein: CASSSPAGQGPQFF. Here the CDR3 DNA reads TGTGCCAGCAGTTCCCCGGCGGGACAGGGGCCGCAGTTCTTC. The chain links TRBV6-6 to TRBJ2-1; 10 bases fit TRBD1. V lost 4 bases to trimming and J lost 12 bases; unmatched junction nucleotides: 9. Germline V gene data show CDR1 as MNHNY and CDR2 as SVGAGI (reference sequence). The CDR3 is made up of 14 amino acids.

The chain joins TRBV19 to TRBJ2-3; 7 bases are shared with TRBD2. CDR1 and CDR2 from the germline V gene are LNHDA and SQIVND (reference sequence). Trimming at V came to 4 bases and at J to 5 bases, leaving 6 bases not matched to a gene. There are 14 residues in the CDR3. The CDR3: CASSSGRVEDTQYF. CDR3 bases: TGTGCCAGTAGTAGCGGGAGAGTGGAAGATACGCAGTATTTT.

This clonotype occurred many times. The genes are TRBV6-6 and TRBJ2-3; 11 bases agree with TRBD2. This CDR3 is 16 amino acids long. Germline V gene data show CDR1 as MNHNY and CDR2 as SVGAGI (reference sequence). V shed 0 bases, J shed 5 bases, and the junction held 4 bases outside the gene matches. The CDR3 nucleotides are TGTGCCAGCAGTTACTCAGTAGCGGGAGGGAAAGATACGCAGTATTTT. Protein sequence: CASSYSVAGGKDTQYF.

There are a few counts of this clonotype. This chain uses TRBV12-3 or TRBV12-4 with TRBJ1-1, with D unresolved. Trimming removed 6 bases from V and 0 bases from J, with 2 bases in between. This CDR3 contains 11 residues. The CDR3 loop is CASRLNTEAFF. In DNA, the CDR3 is TGTGCCAGCAGGTTGAACACTGAAGCTTTCTTT.

J is TRBJ2-3 and V is TRBV5-4; TRBD1 aligns across 9 bases. J gave up 2 bases and V 4 bases, and 5 bases lay outside the gene matches. CDR1 and CDR2 from the germline V gene are SGHNT and YYREEE (reference sequence). This CDR3 has 15 residues. The CDR3 loop reads CASSLWDRVTDTQYF. The CDR3 DNA is TGTGCCAGCAGCCTATGGGACAGGGTCACAGATACGCAGTATTTT.

Worth noting for this clonotype: This may be a read error, as it is one base from a much larger clone. The chain combines TRBV7-9 with TRBJ2-3; 12 nucleotides align to TRBD2. CDR1 is SEHNR, CDR2 FQNEAQ, per germline (reference sequence). This CDR3 is built from 14 residues. V lost 5 bases and J lost 5; bases outside the gene matches: 2. The CDR3 bases are TGTGCCAGCAGCGCGGGACTAGCGGGAGATACGCAGTATTTT. Translation gives CASSAGLAGDTQYF.

A few counts support this clonotype. This chain joins TRBV12-3 or TRBV12-4 and TRBJ1-1, with a weak D call TRBD1 (6 bases). The CDR3 covers 14 residues. The V and J ends lost 6 bases and 6 bases respectively, with 17 bases between them. The DNA of the CDR3 is TGTGCCAGCAGGATACAGGGAATATCTGCTGAAGCTTTCTTT. It is translated as CASRIQGISAEAFF.

In its sample, this clonotype was seen many times. This chain links TRBV7-2 with TRBJ2-4; D is undetermined. V was clipped by 5 bases and J by 6 bases, with 14 bases between them. The CDR3 spans 14 residues. Germline-derived CDR1 and CDR2 are SGHTA and FQGNSA. In DNA, the CDR3 is TGTGCCAGCAGCCTCGCCGGGTCCCTAAACATTCAGTACTTC. It translates to CASSLAGSLNIQYF.

The gene calls are TRBV29-1 and TRBJ2-7; D is perhaps TRBD1 (6 bases). The CDR3 length is 12 residues. The ends were cut back, 6 bases at V and 3 bases at J, with 12 bases in the middle. Germline CDR1 reads SQVTM; CDR2 reads ANQGSEA. This CDR3 is CSVGQGSYEQYF. The CDR3 region has the DNA TGCAGCGTGGGGCAGGGGAGCTACGAGCAGTACTTC.

This clonotype was counted only a few times. V and J are TRBV7-9 and TRBJ1-6; no definite D call. CDR1 is SEHNR, CDR2 FQNEAQ, per germline (reference sequence). Deletions cut 5 bases from V and 10 bases from J, with 15 bases between. The length of the CDR3 is 14 residues. The CDR3 region has the DNA TGTGCCAGCAGCCCACAAAACAACATCTCACCCCTCCACTTT. Translating gives CASSPQNNISPLHF. Complete variable domain (other parts from reference TRBV7-9 and TRBJ1-6): DTGVSQNPRHKITKRGQNVTFRCDPISEHNRLYWYRQTLGQGPEFLTYFQNEAQLEKSRLLSDRFSAERPKGSFSTLEIQRTEQGDSAMYLCASSPQNNISPLHFGNGTRLTVT.

The chain joins TRBV10-3 to TRBJ2-4, with D perhaps assigned TRBD1 or TRBD2 (5 bases each). Trimming removed 4 bases at V and 11 bases at J, with 21 bases between. CDR1 is ENHRY and CDR2 is SYGVKD in the germline V gene. The CDR3 extends over 15 amino acids. CDR3: CAISVSTGTGNFQYF. The CDR3, as DNA: TGTGCCATCAGTGTCAGCACCGGGACGGGGAACTTTCAGTACTTC.

The chain is built from TRBV7-9 and TRBJ2-4; D uncertain. The V end was cut by 4 bases, the J end by 1 base, with 11 bases between. Germline V gene sequence: CDR1 SEHNR, CDR2 FQNEAQ (reference sequence). CDR3 length: 15 residues. The CDR3 region has the DNA TGTGCCAGCAGCTCGACACTGGATGCCAAAAACATTCAGTACTTC. As protein: CASSSTLDAKNIQYF. The full variable domain, completed using reference TRBV7-9 and TRBJ2-4, is DTGVSQNPRHKITKRGQNVTFRCDPISEHNRLYWYRQTLGQGPEFLTYFQNEAQLEKSRLLSDRFSAERPKGSFSTLEIQRTEQGDSAMYLCASSSTLDAKNIQYFGAGTRLSVL.